The 29 T cell receptor beta chains in this list originate from one sample, sequenced in a study of early stage breast cancer tumors. Produced via immunoSEQ multiplex PCR; TCRdb's table is partial and in-frame only. This sample has about 51,000 clones, with approximately 78% found just once. Source material: blood. The receptors shown here come from a person between 35 and 49 years old with breast cancer.

The gene calls are TRBV18 and TRBJ2-7, with D possibly being TRBD2 (5 bases). Germline loops: CDR1 KGHSH, CDR2 LQKENI. This CDR3 spans 13 amino acids. V was cut by 0 bases and J by 9 bases, with 12 bases left in between. DNA of the CDR3: TGTGCCAGCTCACCACCTGCTCGGGAAACGCAGTACTTC. Protein: CASSPPARETQYF.

The CDR3 here is CASSSVEGWVNYGYTF. The CDR3, as DNA: TGTGCCAGCTCGAGCGTCGAGGGCTGGGTAAACTATGGCTACACCTTC. The chain couples TRBV18 to TRBJ1-2; no definite D call. CDR1 and CDR2 (germline): KGHSH, LQKENI. Trimming stripped 6 bases from V and 2 bases from J, with 19 bases between. The CDR3 runs to 16 residues.

This clone was seen a few times. This sequence joins TRBV5-1 and TRBJ1-2; 8 bases align to TRBD1. The CDR3 loop spans 15 amino acids. V lost 2 bases and J lost 2; bases outside the gene matches: 5. Germline V CDR1 and CDR2: SGHRS, YFSETQ. The CDR3 DNA reads as TGCGCCAGCAGCTTACGACAGGGGTCCAACTATGGCTACACCTTC. Its translation: CASSLRQGSNYGYTF.

About this clone itself: The junction differs from germline at one of its ends, possibly a read error. Additional DNA sequences in this sample encode the identical CDR3. The chain employs TRBV7-7 and TRBJ2-5; D might be TRBD1 (5 bases). CDR3 length: 13 residues. CDR1 is SSHAT and CDR2 is FNYEAQ in the germline V gene (reference sequence). CDR3 amino acids: CASSLGQQETQYF. Here the CDR3 DNA reads TGTGCTAGCAGCTTGGGGCAGCAAGAGACCCAGTACTTC.

The J gene is TRBJ2-7, the V gene TRBV10-1; 8 bases map to TRBD2. CDR1 is WNHNN and CDR2 is SYGVQD in the germline V gene (reference sequence). The CDR3 has 13 residues. J lost 0 bases, V lost 10 bases, and 5 bases had no gene match. In nucleotides, the CDR3 is TGCGCCACCCTAGCGGGTTCCTCCTACGAGCAGTACTTC. The encoded protein is CATLAGSSYEQYF.

V usage is TRBV4-2 and J usage is TRBJ2-2; D call uncertain. The CDR3 extends over 12 amino acids. CDR1 LGHNA and CDR2 YNFKEQ come from the germline V gene. V lost 1 base and J lost 5, with 2 bases in between. The CDR3 region has the DNA TGTGCCAGCAGCCAAGGTACCGGGGAGCTGTTTTTT. Translating gives CASSQGTGELFF.

Regarding this clone: One end of the junction varies from germline; a read error may be responsible. Other DNA sequences of this sample code for an identical CDR3. The rearrangement joins TRBV19 to TRBJ2-7; D is undetermined. The CDR3 runs to 14 residues. The germline V gene encodes CDR1 LNHDA and CDR2 SQIVND (reference sequence). CDR3 sequence reads: CASSEFRAADEQYF. The CDR3 DNA sequence: TGTGCTAGTAGTGAGTTTCGAGCCGCCGACGAGCAGTACTTC.

This chain links TRBV11-2 with TRBJ1-2; TRBD1 agrees at 8 bases. Germline V gene data show CDR1 as SGHAT and CDR2 as FQNNGV. The CDR3 covers 14 residues. Trimming removed 3 bases from V and 4 bases from J; junction bases left unmatched: 4. The CDR3 DNA is TGTGCCAGCAGCTTCCCCACAGGGGGCTATGGCTACACCTTC. It is translated as CASSFPTGGYGYTF.

The gene calls are TRBV19 and TRBJ1-2; TRBD1 is a possible D gene (6 bases). The CDR3 is made up of 15 amino acids. The V gene's germline CDR1 is LNHDA and CDR2 SQIVND (reference sequence). The germline V and J ends were trimmed by 6 bases and 8 bases, with 22 bases remaining between them. CDR3 sequence: CASSRESTGVWGYTF. The CDR3 DNA reads TGTGCCAGTAGCCGAGAGTCGACAGGAGTGTGGGGCTACACCTTC.

The chain employs TRBV30 and TRBJ1-1; tentatively, D is TRBD1 (5 bases). Germline-derived CDR1 and CDR2 are GTSNPN and SVGIG (reference sequence). V was pared by 1 base and J by 1 base, with 7 bases between. The CDR3 has 13 residues. The CDR3 loop reads CAWSGQGNTEAFF. Written as DNA, the CDR3 is TGTGCCTGGAGTGGTCAGGGGAACACTGAAGCTTTCTTT.

The V call is TRBV6-4, the J call TRBJ2-4; unclear D gene. V gave up 3 bases and J gave up 9 bases, with 12 bases separating them. There are 13 residues in the CDR3. Looked up from germline, CDR1 is MRHNA and CDR2 is SNTAGT. The CDR3 DNA follows: TGTGCCAGCAGTGAAGTGGGTAATGGCATTCAGTACTTC. It encodes CASSEVGNGIQYF.

The chain uses TRBV7-9 and TRBJ2-2, with TRBD2 matching over 9 bases. The CDR3 covers 16 residues. V lost 8 bases, J lost 3 bases, and 10 bases stayed unmatched. Germline V gives CDR1 SEHNR, CDR2 FQNEAQ (reference sequence). CDR3 loop: CASGDPGGRDTGELFF. CDR3 bases: TGTGCCAGCGGGGACCCGGGCGGGAGGGACACCGGGGAGCTGTTTTTT.

The rearrangement links TRBV6-5 to TRBJ2-7; D gene uncertain. CDR1 is MNHEY, CDR2 SVGAGI, per germline. Trimming pared 7 bases from V and 3 bases from J, leaving 16 bases between. The CDR3 is made up of 14 amino acids. The CDR3 here is CASTERDDIYEQYF. The DNA of the CDR3 is TGTGCCAGCACCGAACGTGACGATATCTACGAGCAGTACTTC.

This rearrangement joins TRBV13 to TRBJ1-2; 12 bases are a match to TRBD1. CDR1 is PRHDT, CDR2 FYEKMQ, per germline (reference sequence). Unmatched junction bases numbered 10, after V lost 5 bases and J lost 3 bases. The CDR3 totals 17 residues. This CDR3 is CASSGGTGGNRDYGYTF. CDR3 bases: TGTGCCAGCAGCGGGGGGACAGGGGGCAATAGGGACTATGGCTACACCTTC.

This rearrangement joins TRBV11-3 to TRBJ2-7; D possibly uses TRBD1 or TRBD2 (5 bases each). Germline CDR1 reads SGHNT; CDR2 reads YENEEA. The V and J ends lost 5 bases and 2 bases respectively, with 13 bases between them. The CDR3 loop spans 14 amino acids. CDR3 nucleotide sequence: TGTGCCAGCAGCCTCTCCGGGGCAACCTACGAGCAGTACTTC. It translates to CASSLSGATYEQYF.

The J gene is TRBJ2-3, the V gene TRBV6-5, with D perhaps TRBD2 (5 bases). This CDR3 region has 15 residues. The V end was cut by 6 bases, the J end by 1 base, with 14 bases between. Germline CDR1 is MNHEY and CDR2 is SVGAGI. The CDR3 sequence: CASSRFTRGTDTQYF. The CDR3 DNA is TGTGCCAGCAGCCGATTCACGCGGGGCACAGATACGCAGTATTTT.

A few counts support this clone. The J gene is TRBJ1-3, the V gene TRBV30; perhaps TRBD1 as D (5 bases). Trimming left V 7 bases short and J 4 bases short, with 17 bases between. Germline V lookup: CDR1 GTSNPN, CDR2 SVGIG (reference sequence). This CDR3 is 14 amino acids long. The CDR3 DNA follows: TGTGCCTTTGAGCCGGGGGTGCGGGGAAACACCATATATTTT. It translates to CAFEPGVRGNTIYF. The full variable domain, with the rest looked up from reference TRBV30 and TRBJ1-3, is SQTIHQWPATLVQPVGSPLSLECTVEGTSNPNLYWYRQAAGRGLQLLFYSVGIGQISSEVPQNLSASRPQDRQFILSSKKLLLSDSGFYLCAFEPGVRGNTIYFGEGSWLTVV.

This chain uses TRBV7-9 with TRBJ2-3, with 9 positions matching TRBD2. The CDR3 loop spans 16 amino acids. V was clipped by 2 bases and J by 4 bases; unmatched bases: 7. Germline V gene sequence: CDR1 SEHNR, CDR2 FQNEAQ (reference sequence). CDR3 coding DNA: TGTGCCAGCAGCTTAAAGACTAGCGGACAGTCAGATACGCAGTATTTT. Its protein is CASSLKTSGQSDTQYF.

The chain is built from TRBV27 and TRBJ2-7, with 10 bases identical to TRBD1. Germline assignment: CDR1 MNHEY and CDR2 SMNVEV (reference sequence). The CDR3 consists of 15 residues. J lost 6 bases, V lost 6 bases, and 11 bases had no gene match. The CDR3: CASSRTGTGEFEQYF. For the CDR3, the DNA is TGTGCCAGCAGCCGAACCGGGACAGGGGAGTTCGAGCAGTACTTC.

The chain is built from TRBV27 and TRBJ2-7, with 11 bases matching TRBD1. The CDR3 is 15 amino acids. V was pared by 5 bases and J by 8 bases, with 11 bases of the junction left unmatched. The germline V gene has CDR1 MNHEY and CDR2 SMNVEV (reference sequence). CDR3 coding DNA: TGTGCCAGCAGTCCCTGGACAGGGGGCCCGCCCAAGCAGTACTTC. Translating gives CASSPWTGGPPKQYF.

J is TRBJ1-2 and V is TRBV4-1; a weak D match, TRBD1 (5 bases). This CDR3 comprises 15 residues. CDR1 is MGHRA, CDR2 YSYEKL, per germline. The V end lost 1 base, the J end lost 2 bases, and 11 bases lay between the germline ends. DNA of the CDR3: TGCGCCAGCAGCCAAGCGTTTGAGGGGAACTATGGCTACACCTTC. Translated: CASSQAFEGNYGYTF.

The chain couples TRBV18 to TRBJ2-2, with unresolved D. The CDR3 contains 14 residues. The germline V and J ends were trimmed by 3 bases and 4 bases, with 9 bases remaining between them. CDR1 and CDR2 from the germline V gene are KGHSH and LQKENI. CDR3 bases: TGTGCCAGCTCACCGGCAGGAATCACCGGGGAGCTGTTTTTT. Amino acid sequence: CASSPAGITGELFF.

CDR3 region: CASSPSGEETQYF. DNA for the CDR3: TGTGCCAGCTCACCTTCGGGGGAAGAGACCCAGTACTTC. The chain carries TRBV18 and TRBJ2-5; tentatively, D is TRBD2 (6 bases). The CDR3 is 13 residues long. Germline V gives CDR1 KGHSH, CDR2 LQKENI. Trimming left V 3 bases short and J 3 bases short, with 8 bases between.

The J gene is TRBJ1-4, the V gene TRBV5-1, with TRBD1 matching 9 bases. V shed 3 bases and J 7 bases; nucleotides not matched to a gene: 7. CDR3 length: 15 amino acids. Germline V gene sequence: CDR1 SGHRS, CDR2 YFSETQ. This chain's CDR3 is CASSSLGQGGEKLFF. DNA for the CDR3: TGCGCCAGCAGCTCCCTGGGACAGGGCGGTGAAAAACTGTTTTTT.

J is TRBJ2-3 and V is TRBV30, with D uncertain. The germline V and J ends were trimmed by 5 bases and 2 bases, with 17 bases remaining between them. This CDR3 contains 15 residues. CDR1 is GTSNPN and CDR2 is SVGIG in the germline V gene (reference sequence). CDR3 sequence: CAWRRIWYITDTQYF. CDR3 DNA sequence: TGTGCCTGGCGCCGAATTTGGTATATCACAGATACGCAGTATTTT.

This clone was recorded only once. V gene TRBV25-1 combines with J gene TRBJ1-2; D is unresolved. The CDR3 spans 12 residues. The germline V gene encodes CDR1 MGHDK and CDR2 SYGVNS. V lost 5 bases to trimming and J lost 10 bases, with 14 bases between them. CDR3 in amino acids: CASSTRTGSYTF. CDR3 DNA sequence: TGTGCCAGCAGTACCCGTACGGGTTCCTACACCTTC.

This chain uses TRBV7-9 with TRBJ2-4; 7 bases fit TRBD1. The CDR3 sequence is 15 residues long. V was clipped by 4 bases and J by 0 bases; unmatched bases: 3. Germline-derived CDR1 and CDR2 are SEHNR and FQNEAQ (reference sequence). In DNA form, the CDR3 reads TGTGCCAGCAGCTCGGGACAGCTAGCCAAAAACATTCAGTACTTC. Translation: CASSSGQLAKNIQYF.

The chain employs TRBV5-4 and TRBJ2-7; 7 nucleotides match TRBD1. Germline lookup yields CDR1 SGHNT and CDR2 YYREEE (reference sequence). V was pared by 3 bases and J by 1 base, with 4 bases of the junction left unmatched. The CDR3 has 14 amino acids. The CDR3, as DNA: TGTGCCAGCAGCTCGACAGGGAGTTCCTACGAGCAGTACTTC. This codes for CASSSTGSSYEQYF.

This clone was observed a few times. The chain recombines TRBV27 with TRBJ1-1; 8 nucleotides line up with TRBD1. Germline CDR1 MNHEY, CDR2 SMNVEV (reference sequence). The trim removed 6 bases at V and 1 base at J, leaving 1 base unmatched. This CDR3 region has 13 residues. DNA for the CDR3: TGTGCCAGCAGGGGGACAGGGAACACTGAAGCTTTCTTT. Protein sequence: CASRGTGNTEAFF.